Following are 15 T cell receptor beta chains from one sample sequenced in a study of blood T cells in healthy people across ages. Primed by a sample-barcoded 5' primer and a J-beta primer mix, a second PCR proceeded for roughly 6 to 12 cycles. Using its own MiXCR run on the 5' RACE reads, TCRdb lists one record per CDR3 protein. Among hundreds of thousands of distinct CDR3 sequences listed, roughly 32% were seen once. Sequenced input: blood. These receptor sequences come from a woman at least 80 years old in good health.

This clonotype was counted a few times. The J gene is TRBJ2-5, the V gene TRBV6-1, with D maybe TRBD1 (6 bases). The germline gives CDR1 MNHNS, CDR2 SASEGT. Trimming took off 4 bases at V and 5 bases at J, with 11 bases between the two ends. CDR3 length: 13 residues. CDR3 nucleotide sequence: TGTGCCAGCAGTGTCAACAGGGCTGAGACCCAGTACTTC. It translates to CASSVNRAETQYF.

The J gene is TRBJ1-5, the V gene TRBV20-1, with TRBD1 matching 8 bases. The CDR3 totals 15 residues. Trimming removed 3 bases from V and 5 bases from J; junction bases left unmatched: 9. Germline V gives CDR1 DFQATT, CDR2 SNEGSKA (reference sequence). As DNA, the CDR3 is TGCAGTGCTAGGGGGGGGCAGGGGGCTTATCAGCCCCAGCATTTT. Encoded protein: CSARGGQGAYQPQHF.

This clonotype was detected many times. The J gene is TRBJ1-1, the V gene TRBV6-5; the D is unclear. The CDR3 consists of 15 residues. Germline V CDR1 and CDR2: MNHEY, SVGAGI. The germline V and J ends were trimmed by 8 bases and 1 base, with 17 bases remaining between them. The CDR3 protein is CASARRVVGNTEAFF. In DNA, the CDR3 is TGTGCCAGCGCCCGAAGGGTAGTAGGGAACACTGAAGCTTTCTTT.

The chain carries TRBV30 and TRBJ1-2; D gene uncertain. This CDR3 region has 15 residues. The germline V gene has CDR1 GTSNPN and CDR2 SVGIG (reference sequence). The ends were cut back, 3 bases at V and 2 bases at J, with 16 bases in the middle. CDR3 nucleotide sequence: TGTGCCTGGAGCCAAACGCGGACGGCCAACTATGGCTACACCTTC. Translating gives CAWSQTRTANYGYTF.

Many counts were recorded for this clonotype. V usage is TRBV7-9 and J usage is TRBJ1-2; 7 bases line up with TRBD1. V was clipped by 5 bases and J by 7 bases; unmatched bases: 10. This CDR3 has 14 amino acids. The germline gives CDR1 SEHNR, CDR2 FQNEAQ (reference sequence). CDR3 residues: CASSPDRVQVGYTF. Written as DNA, the CDR3 is TGTGCCAGCAGCCCCGACAGGGTTCAGGTTGGCTACACCTTC.

This clonotype occurred many times. V is TRBV30 and J is TRBJ2-1; 7 bases agree with TRBD2. The CDR3 totals 15 residues. V lost 0 bases, J lost 1 base, and 3 bases stayed unmatched. CDR1 and CDR2 from the germline V gene are GTSNPN and SVGIG (reference sequence). CDR3 nucleotides: TGTGCCTGGAGTGTTCCAGCGGGGTCCTACAATGAGCAGTTCTTC. Its translation: CAWSVPAGSYNEQFF. The whole variable domain, filled in from reference TRBV30 and TRBJ2-1, reads SQTIHQWPATLVQPVGSPLSLECTVEGTSNPNLYWYRQAAGRGLQLLFYSVGIGQISSEVPQNLSASRPQDRQFILSSKKLLLSDSGFYLCAWSVPAGSYNEQFFGPGTRLTVL.

In this sample, this clonotype turned up a few times. Being one base from a much bigger clone, this may be a read error. The chain has TRBV15 and TRBJ2-2; D might be TRBD2 (5 bases). Germline values: CDR1 LNHNV, CDR2 YYDKDF (reference sequence). This CDR3 has 14 residues. CDR3 loop: CATSRDRLHGERFF. The CDR3 DNA follows: TGTGCCACCAGCAGAGATCGGCTACACGGGGAGCGGTTTTTT.

As concerns this clonotype: This sequence may be a read error, since a much larger clone differs from it by one base. The rearrangement uses TRBV12-5 and TRBJ2-1; D gene unclear. The CDR3 has 11 amino acids. V was clipped by 1 base and J by 10 bases, with 5 bases between them. Germline V gene sequence: CDR1 LGHNT, CDR2 FRNRAP. CDR3 in amino acids: CASGLGAEQFF. The CDR3 coding sequence is TGTGCTAGTGGTTTGGGAGCAGAGCAGTTCTTC.

The chain employs TRBV2 and TRBJ2-7; D not certain. CDR1 is SNHLY, CDR2 FYNNEI, per germline. The CDR3 covers 14 residues. V gave up 0 bases and J gave up 3 bases, with 9 bases separating them. CDR3 DNA sequence: TGTGCCAGCAGTGAAGCGGGCCCTTTCTACGAGCAGTACTTC. Protein product: CASSEAGPFYEQYF. The complete variable domain, with remaining parts taken from reference TRBV2 and TRBJ2-7, reads EPEVTQTPSHQVTQMGQEVILRCVPISNHLYFYWYRQILGQKVEFLVSFYNNEISEKSEIFDDQFSVERPDGSNFTLKIRSTKLEDSAMYFCASSEAGPFYEQYFGPGTRLTVT.

This chain joins TRBV27 and TRBJ1-1; 8 bases match TRBD1. Per germline, CDR1 MNHEY and CDR2 SMNVEV (reference sequence). V shed 4 bases, J shed 2 bases, and the junction held 6 bases outside the gene matches. This CDR3 region has 15 residues. CDR3 DNA sequence: TGTGCCAGCAGTTCGAGACCAGGGGGCAACACTGAAGCTTTCTTT. Translating it yields CASSSRPGGNTEAFF.

The chain couples TRBV5-1 to TRBJ2-2; D gene unclear. V was shortened by 4 bases and J by 2 bases, with 12 bases between the two germline ends. CDR1 and CDR2 (germline): SGHRS, YFSETQ. The CDR3 has 15 residues. The CDR3 coding sequence is TGCGCCAGCAGCGCGGACCTACCTAACACCGGGGAGCTGTTTTTT. Residues: CASSADLPNTGELFF.

There are a few counts of this clonotype. This may come from a read error, since a much larger clone is one base off. This chain links TRBV25-1 with TRBJ2-5; D is undetermined. Between the trimmed V and J ends, which lost 6 bases and 2 bases, there was a span of 13 bases. The germline gives CDR1 MGHDK, CDR2 SYGVNS. The CDR3 is 14 residues long. CDR3 loop: CASREQRIQETQYF. The CDR3 DNA is TGTGCCAGCAGGGAACAACGGATACAAGAGACCCAGTACTTC.

This clonotype was observed a handful of times. This chain connects TRBV15 to TRBJ1-1, with 9 bases identical to TRBD1. Germline CDR1 LNHNV, CDR2 YYDKDF (reference sequence). V gave up 8 bases and J gave up 1 base; unmatched junction bases: 5. The CDR3 is made up of 14 amino acids. The DNA for the CDR3 is TGTGCCACCTTATCGGGACAGGGGAACACTGAAGCTTTCTTT. This sequence encodes CATLSGQGNTEAFF.

Regarding this clonotype: One base away lies a much larger clone, so this may be a sequencing read error. The chain links TRBV7-6 to TRBJ1-4, with D possibly TRBD1 on 5 matching bases. CDR3 size: 13 residues. The V gene's germline CDR1 is SGHVS and CDR2 FNYEAQ. The CDR3 region is CASSGGGNEKRFF. The CDR3 DNA sequence: TGTGCCAGCAGCGGGGGGGGGAATGAAAAACGGTTTTTT.

In this sample, this clonotype turned up many times. The V and J genes are TRBV5-1 and TRBJ2-5; D uncertain. Germline values: CDR1 SGHRS, CDR2 YFSETQ. With 4 bases removed from V and 2 bases from J, the gap between germline ends came to 15 bases. This CDR3 contains 15 residues. Here the CDR3 reads CASSPDFNDQETQYF. The CDR3 DNA reads as TGCGCCAGCAGCCCGGATTTTAATGATCAAGAGACCCAGTACTTC.